This T cell receptor beta chain was captured in a study of cytomegalovirus exposure and HLA in healthy donors. Points from the study as a whole: When analyzed later, the rates of TCR association showed variation by HLA locus, with DRB1 the most and HLA-C the fewest.

Germline V gene sequence: CDR1 MDHEN, CDR2 SYDVKM. V shed 6 bases and J 0 bases; nucleotides not matched to a gene: 5. CDR3 length: 14 residues. It was with 60 Vbeta and 13 Jbeta primers that the PCR ran. Under the authors' procedure: Roughly 10 million shared chains were among approximately 87 million unique TCR beta chains counted in a later analysis. TCRdb keeps only in-frame clones here, not all; method: immunoSEQ multiplex PCR. The V and J calls and clone size come from that table; D and trimming were worked out from the DNA. This repertoire shows fewer than 110,000 clones, about 71% found once; its top ten account for roughly 3.5%. On this clone: The antigen remains undetermined.

Sequencing used PBMCs. The sequence came from a woman aged 50 to 60 in good health and CMV-seronegative. The genes are TRBV28 and TRBJ2-7, with TRBD1 matching 7 bases. The CDR3 nucleotides read TGTGCCAGCAGGAAACAGGGGTCCTCCTACGAGCAGTACTTC. It codes for CASRKQGSSYEQYF.